This T cell receptor (beta chain) was sequenced for a study of T-cell memory formation after mild COVID-19. Study overall: Among the donors, TCR clusters were largely specific to each donor. Study-level results: Second-wave clones with a day 37 peak had unconfirmed SARS-CoV-2 specificity. Clones which contracted sat mainly in CM and EM if CD4+, and in EMRA if CD8+.

The CDR3 consists of 17 residues. The V gene end was trimmed by 10 bases and the J gene end by 1 base; junction bases not matched to a gene: 18. CDR1 WNHNN and CDR2 SYGVQD come from the germline V gene (reference sequence). This clonotype appeared a few times. The antigen is unknown. 5'RACE primed at constant segments yielded TCR alpha and TCR beta cDNA libraries bearing sample barcodes and UMIs. MiXCR, applied by TCRdb to the 5' RACE reads, yields one record per CDR3 protein. The profile shows roughly 150,000 distinct CDR3 sequences, roughly 13% of them singletons. This TCR came from a man between 18 and 29 years old who had mild COVID-19 (a few samples of this study predate the infection). Cell type and time point are not known. Sequencing was performed on PBMCs or a T cell subset sorted from them (not recorded which). The V gene is TRBV10-1, the J gene TRBJ2-5; 7 nucleotides match TRBD1. The CDR3 sequence is CAIKPEALGGLQETQYF. The CDR3 DNA reads TGCGCCATAAAGCCCGAGGCGTTAGGGGGCCTCCAAGAGACCCAGTACTTC.